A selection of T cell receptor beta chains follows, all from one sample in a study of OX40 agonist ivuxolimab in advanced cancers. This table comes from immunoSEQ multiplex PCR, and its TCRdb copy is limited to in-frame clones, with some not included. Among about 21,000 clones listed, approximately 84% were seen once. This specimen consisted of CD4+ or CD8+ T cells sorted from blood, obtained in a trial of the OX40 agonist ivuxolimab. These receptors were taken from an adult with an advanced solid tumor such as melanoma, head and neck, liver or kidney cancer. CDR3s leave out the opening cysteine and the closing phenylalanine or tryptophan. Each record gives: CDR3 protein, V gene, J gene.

ASGEDGGWETQY	TRBV5-4	TRBJ2-5
ASSNNRDGRSPLH	TRBV19	TRBJ1-6
ASSLGTSGPLNEQF	TRBV5-1	TRBJ2-1
ASRRESSGQPQH	TRBV19	TRBJ1-5
ASSDSGGEQY	TRBV6-4	TRBJ2-7
ASGARRGQGYEKLF	TRBV12-5	TRBJ1-4
AIQRDRDRNQPQH	TRBV6-1	TRBJ1-5
ASSPGRSDEQY	TRBV18	TRBJ2-7
ASSQPGLHNEQF	TRBV4-1	TRBJ2-1
ASSPDSAGNTIY	TRBV5-4	TRBJ1-3
ATGKTAYEQY	TRBV2	TRBJ2-7
ASSYRQGNEQF	TRBV6-6	TRBJ2-1
ASSLPRRQEQY	TRBV28	TRBJ2-7
ASSLGTDRYTEAF	TRBV5-1	TRBJ1-1
ASSQDSGPDYTDTQY	TRBV4-2	TRBJ2-3
ASSPSGTGGYEQY	TRBV6-5	TRBJ2-7
ASGGTGGRNTEAF	TRBV9	TRBJ1-1
ASSRTGGTEAF	TRBV18	TRBJ1-1
ASSLQGTALSGNTIY	TRBV28	TRBJ1-3
SEQGRGADTQY	TRBV29-1	TRBJ2-3
ASSFRDSNQPQH	TRBV27	TRBJ1-5
AWSVRSERVKNEQF	TRBV30	TRBJ2-1
ASGTTSGSMEY	TRBV28	TRBJ2-7
ASSFGGGLQETQY	TRBV28	TRBJ2-5
ASSSTVRGDYGYT	TRBV7-6	TRBJ1-2
ASSSSFRDTEAF	TRBV7-9	TRBJ1-1
ATETGGASPLH	TRBV2	TRBJ1-6
SAPGHYEQY	TRBV20-1	NA
ASSFKAGGGSYNEQF	TRBV7-9	TRBJ2-1
ATSRDRTGLNSPLH	TRBV15	TRBJ1-6
ASSLGQHTDTQY	TRBV5-1	TRBJ2-3
ATQGGGKETQY	TRBV27	TRBJ2-5
ASSLDTGTGNTIY	TRBV5-1	TRBJ1-3
ASSPQTGSPLH	TRBV7-2	TRBJ1-6
ASSLVQGRSGNTIY	TRBV7-8	TRBJ1-3
SVVKELPREQY	TRBV29-1	TRBJ2-7
ASSGTGNTGELF	TRBV25-1	TRBJ2-2
ASSLVRYQPQH	TRBV7-2	TRBJ1-5
ASSRRTTREEQY	TRBV9	TRBJ2-7
ASSSGTVLH	TRBV6-1	TRBJ1-6
ASSRGTSSYNEQF	TRBV7-6	TRBJ2-1
ASSFTGDEQY	TRBV6-5	TRBJ2-7
ASSPRTVRNTDTQY	TRBV9	TRBJ2-3
ASSLGEGNQPQH	TRBV5-1	TRBJ1-5
ASSMGTRGYNEQF	TRBV19	TRBJ2-1
ASSLAGGQSYEQY	TRBV5-1	TRBJ2-7
ASSEVRGYGYT	TRBV6-4	TRBJ1-2
ASRTRDREVGKLF	TRBV6-1	TRBJ1-4
ASLRSTGPISYEQY	TRBV5-5	TRBJ2-7
ASSVAQTGELF	TRBV9	TRBJ2-2